The subject of this entry is one T cell receptor (beta chain). These data are taken from a study of blood T cells in healthy people across ages. V dropped 0 bases and J dropped 5; count of bases not matched to a gene: 3. CDR1 and CDR2 from the germline V gene are DFQATT and SNEGSKA (reference sequence). The CDR3 runs to 14 residues. A sample-barcoded 5' primer and a J-beta primer mix were used in a second PCR of roughly 6 to 11 cycles. TCRdb redid the calling of the 5' RACE reads with MiXCR, one entry per CDR3 protein. The table shows roughly 560,000 distinct CDR3 sequences, with 20% to 30% occurring only once. The same specimen was also included in a second study, on T cells of mothers and their children.

This receptor was obtained from a boy younger than 18 in good health. V is TRBV20-1 and J is TRBJ2-2, with 7 nucleotides matching TRBD1. The sequencing sample was made of blood. CDR3 sequence reads: CSARERRGTGELFF. For the CDR3, the DNA is TGCAGTGCTAGAGAGCGCAGGGGGACCGGGGAGCTGTTTTTT.